A selection of T cell receptor beta chains follows, all from one sample in a study of T cells in Graves' hyperthyroidism and ophthalmopathy. One entry per CDR3 protein, called by TCRdb with MiXCR from the multiplex PCR reads. The table has approximately 510,000 distinct CDR3 sequences, about a fifth seen once. The sequencing sample was made of blood. The receptors derive from a man aged 18 to 29 with Graves' hyperthyroidism. Each CDR3 is given with its conserved first and last residue. D genes are given only for firm matches. Clone size is not always given. Where it is, it says once, few, many or a class for expanded clones.

>many|13|.|TRBJ1-1|TRBV15
CATSRRRDTEAFF
TGTGCCACCAGCCGACGTAGGGACACTGAAGCTTTCTTT
>many|13|TRBD2|TRBJ2-7|TRBV24-1
CATSGRGGPEQYF
TGTGCCACCAGTGGCCGGGGGGGCCCCGAGCAGTACTTC
>.|14|TRBD1|TRBJ1-2|TRBV30
CAFLVPGTGNGYTF
TGTGCCTTCTTGGTACCCGGGACAGGGAATGGCTACACCTTC
>.|14|.|TRBJ1-1|TRBV20-1
CSARFGRVNTEAFF
TGCAGTGCTAGATTTGGGAGGGTGAACACTGAAGCTTTCTTT
>once|14|.|TRBJ1-2|TRBV27
CASSLSGGAYGYTF
TGTGCCAGCAGTTTATCGGGGGGCGCCTATGGCTACACCTTC
>.|16|TRBD1|TRBJ1-5|TRBV6-1
CASSRGQGKGNQPQHF
TGTGCCAGCAGCCGAGGACAGGGTAAGGGCAATCAGCCCCAGCATTTT
>.|14|TRBD2|TRBJ2-7|TRBV2
CASNSGRPSYEQYF
TGTGCCAGCAATAGCGGGAGACCCTCCTACGAGCAGTACTTC
>many|19|TRBD1|TRBJ2-7|TRBV10-3
CAISESGDRGGPWDYEQYF
TGTGCCATCAGTGAGTCGGGGGACAGGGGAGGGCCATGGGACTACGAGCAGTACTTC
>many|13|.|TRBJ2-7|TRBV2
CASSETARDEQYF
TGTGCCAGCAGTGAGACCGCTCGGGACGAGCAGTACTTC
>many|13|.|TRBJ1-1|TRBV12-3/TRBV12-4
CASRRTANTEAFF
TGTGCCAGCAGGAGGACAGCGAACACTGAAGCTTTCTTT
>many|14|.|TRBJ1-1|TRBV6-5
CASSYGGRGTEAFF
TGTGCCAGCAGTTACGGTGGCAGGGGCACTGAAGCTTTCTTT
>few|14|TRBD1|TRBJ2-7|TRBV25-1
CASSKPGQGYEQYF
TGTGCCAGCAGCAAACCGGGACAGGGTTACGAGCAGTACTTC
>many|14|TRBD1|TRBJ2-2|TRBV12-3/TRBV12-4
CASSLKGASGELFF
TGTGCCAGCAGTTTAAAGGGGGCCAGCGGGGAGCTGTTTTTT
>many|14|TRBD2|TRBJ2-5|TRBV12-3/TRBV12-4
CASTPLAGEETQYF
TGTGCCAGCACTCCCCTAGCGGGGGAAGAGACCCAGTACTTC
>.|16|TRBD2|TRBJ2-7|TRBV6-1
CASSELQGLAAYEQYF
TGTGCCAGCAGTGAATTGCAAGGACTAGCGGCCTACGAGCAGTACTTC
>.|14|.|TRBJ2-7|TRBV7-8
CASSYTGSRGEQYF
TGTGCCAGCAGCTACACAGGGAGTCGTGGCGAGCAGTACTTC